This T cell receptor (beta chain) was found in a study of blood T cells in healthy people across ages. Whole-study results and caveats: Per million T cells, TCR beta diversity dropped about linearly as age rose. In the absence of known donor CMV status, changes in expanded clonotypes were possibly confounded. Naive CD4+ cell counts and diversity both ran higher in long-lived than in aged donors. Estimates drawn from one million T cells were deemed to understate diversity.

Combining a sample-barcoded 5' primer with a J-beta primer mix, a second PCR ran for 7 to 11 cycles. Each CDR3 protein is one row after TCRdb ran MiXCR on the 5' RACE reads. The repertoire includes about 1.8 million distinct CDR3 sequences, around 48% of them detected once, and over 2% sits in the top ten. Details on this clonotype: What it binds is unknown.

The CDR3 covers 12 residues. Looked up from germline, CDR1 is SQVTM and CDR2 is ANQGSEA. The germline V and J ends were trimmed by 4 bases and 1 base, with 4 bases remaining between them. The TCR originated in a woman aged 40-49 years in good health. The chain joins TRBV29-1 to TRBJ2-2; D uncertain. Sequencing was carried out using blood. The CDR3 region is CSVGMNTGELFF. CDR3 DNA sequence: TGCAGCGTTGGTATGAACACCGGGGAGCTGTTTTTT.